The source of this T cell receptor beta chain is a study of graft-versus-host responses after intestinal transplantation. For the study at large: Every one of the recipients received anti-thymocyte globulin induction and afterwards took tacrolimus and steroids for roughly 3 years.

Method: immunoSEQ multiplex PCR; TCRdb's copy keeps in-frame clones and lacks some. Among over 120,000 clones listed, about nine tenths were seen once. Remarks on this clone: As yet, its antigen is unknown.

CDR1 is MGHDK, CDR2 SYGVNS, per germline. V lost 4 bases to trimming and J lost 4 bases; unmatched junction nucleotides: 7. The length of the CDR3 is 16 residues. Whole-study results and caveats: High graft-versus-host to host-versus-graft clonal ratios were found in allografts of patients who had graft-donor T cell macrochimerism. Early post-transplant HvG declines were associated with peak circulating GvH clone levels.

The material was unstimulated CD4+ T cells sorted from spleen or lymph node cells, obtained before intestinal transplant. This chain links TRBV25-1 with TRBJ2-1; 10 bases fit TRBD2. The source is a human donor who received an intestinal transplant. CDR3 region: CASSVRGLAYYNEQFF. DNA of the CDR3: TGTGCCAGCAGTGTGCGGGGACTAGCGTATTACAATGAGCAGTTCTTC.